This T cell receptor beta chain is drawn from a study of OX40 agonist ivuxolimab in advanced cancers. Study overall: Every 2 weeks, ivuxolimab was infused into the patients intravenously at between 0.01 and 10 mg/kg. Study-level points and caveats: Averaging showed that CD8+ T cells had more expanded clones than CD4+ did.

Between the trimmed V and J ends, which lost 1 base and 0 bases, there was a span of 9 bases. Per the germline V gene, CDR1 is SEHNR and CDR2 is FQNEAQ (reference sequence). CDR3 length equals 15 residues. Sampling times: baseline, cycle 4 day 1, cycle 7 day 1. Note on this clone: Its matching antigen is unknown.

TCRdb's copy holds only in-frame clones and misses some; the assay was immunoSEQ multiplex PCR. This sample yields fewer than 85,000 clones, of which roughly 80% are seen a single time; around 6.7% belongs to the top ten. The sequencing used CD4+ or CD8+ T cells sorted from blood, collected in a trial of the OX40 agonist ivuxolimab. The receptor was isolated from an adult with an advanced solid tumor such as melanoma, head and neck, liver or kidney cancer. The J gene is TRBJ1-1, the V gene TRBV7-9; D not resolved. In nucleotides, the CDR3 is TGTGCCAGCAGCTTAGGGATTACCATGAACACTGAAGCTTTCTTT. Protein: CASSLGITMNTEAFF.